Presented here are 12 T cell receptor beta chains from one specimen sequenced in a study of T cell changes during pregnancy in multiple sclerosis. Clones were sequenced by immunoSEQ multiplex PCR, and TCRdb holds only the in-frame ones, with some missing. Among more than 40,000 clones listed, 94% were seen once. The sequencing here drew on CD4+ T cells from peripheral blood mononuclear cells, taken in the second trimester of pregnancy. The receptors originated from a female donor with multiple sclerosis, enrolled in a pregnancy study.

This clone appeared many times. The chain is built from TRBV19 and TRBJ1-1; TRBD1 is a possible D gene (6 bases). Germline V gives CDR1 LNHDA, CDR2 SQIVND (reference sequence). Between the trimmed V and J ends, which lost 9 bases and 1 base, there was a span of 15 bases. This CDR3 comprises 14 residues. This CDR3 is CASALQGPNTEAFF. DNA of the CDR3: TGTGCCAGCGCCCTACAGGGTCCGAACACTGAAGCTTTCTTT.

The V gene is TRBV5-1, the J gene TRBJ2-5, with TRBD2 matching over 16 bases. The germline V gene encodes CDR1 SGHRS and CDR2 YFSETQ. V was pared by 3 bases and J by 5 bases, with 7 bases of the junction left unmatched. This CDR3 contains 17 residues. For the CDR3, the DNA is TGCGCCAGCAGCTCGACGGGACTAGCGGGGGGGTTGGAGACCCAGTACTTC. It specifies CASSSTGLAGGLETQYF.

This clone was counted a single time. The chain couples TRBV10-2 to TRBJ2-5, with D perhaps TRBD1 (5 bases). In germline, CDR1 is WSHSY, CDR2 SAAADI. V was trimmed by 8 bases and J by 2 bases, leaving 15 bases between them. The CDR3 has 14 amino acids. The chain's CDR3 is CASSKQAKQETQYF. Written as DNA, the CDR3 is TGCGCCAGCTCGAAACAGGCGAAACAAGAGACCCAGTACTTC.

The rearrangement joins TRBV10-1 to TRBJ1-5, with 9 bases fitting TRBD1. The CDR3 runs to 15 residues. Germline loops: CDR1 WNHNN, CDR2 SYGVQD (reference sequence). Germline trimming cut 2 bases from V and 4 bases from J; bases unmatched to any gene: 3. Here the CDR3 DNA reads TGCGCCAGCAGTGAGGGGACAGGGAGGAATCAGCCCCAGCATTTT. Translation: CASSEGTGRNQPQHF.

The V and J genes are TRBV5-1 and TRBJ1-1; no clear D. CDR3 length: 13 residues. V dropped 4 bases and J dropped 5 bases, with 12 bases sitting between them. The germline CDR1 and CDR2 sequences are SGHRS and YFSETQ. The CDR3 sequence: CASSHIRGTEAFF. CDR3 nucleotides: TGCGCCAGCAGCCATATCAGAGGGACTGAAGCTTTCTTT. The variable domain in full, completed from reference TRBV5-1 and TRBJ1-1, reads KAGVTQTPRYLIKTRGQQVTLSCSPISGHRSVSWYQQTPGQGLQFLFEYFSETQRNKGNFPGRFSGRQFSNSRSEMNVSTLELGDSALYLCASSHIRGTEAFFGQGTRLTVV.

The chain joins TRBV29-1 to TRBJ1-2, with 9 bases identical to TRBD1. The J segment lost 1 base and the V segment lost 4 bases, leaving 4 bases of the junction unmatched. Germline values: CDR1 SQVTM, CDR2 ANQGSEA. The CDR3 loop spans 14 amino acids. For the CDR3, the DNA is TGCAGCGTTGTGGACAGGGGAATTAACTATGGCTACACCTTC. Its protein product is CSVVDRGINYGYTF.

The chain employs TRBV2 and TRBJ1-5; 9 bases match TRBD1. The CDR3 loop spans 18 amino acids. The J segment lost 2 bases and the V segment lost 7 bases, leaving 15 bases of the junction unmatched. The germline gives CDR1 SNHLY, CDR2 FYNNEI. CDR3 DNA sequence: TGTGCCAGCATCCCCGGGACAGGGAGGGTTGGCCGCAATCAGCCCCAGCATTTT. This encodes CASIPGTGRVGRNQPQHF.

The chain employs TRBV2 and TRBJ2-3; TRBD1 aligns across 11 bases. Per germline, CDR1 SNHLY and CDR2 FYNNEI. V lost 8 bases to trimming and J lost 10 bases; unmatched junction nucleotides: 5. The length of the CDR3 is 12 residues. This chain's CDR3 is CASGDRGSAQYF. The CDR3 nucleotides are TGTGCCAGCGGGGACAGGGGGAGCGCGCAGTATTTT.

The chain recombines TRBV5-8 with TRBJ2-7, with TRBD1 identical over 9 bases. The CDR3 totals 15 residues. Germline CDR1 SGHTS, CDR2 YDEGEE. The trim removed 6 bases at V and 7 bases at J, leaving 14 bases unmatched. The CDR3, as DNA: TGTGCCAGCACCAGGACAGGGGTTCGATTCGGTGAGCAGTACTTC. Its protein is CASTRTGVRFGEQYF.

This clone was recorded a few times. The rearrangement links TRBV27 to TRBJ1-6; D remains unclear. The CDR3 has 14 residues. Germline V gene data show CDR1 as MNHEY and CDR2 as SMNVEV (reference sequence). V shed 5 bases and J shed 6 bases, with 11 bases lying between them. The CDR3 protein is CASSQTFFNSPLHF. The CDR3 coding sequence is TGTGCCAGCAGTCAGACATTCTTTAATTCACCCCTCCACTTT.

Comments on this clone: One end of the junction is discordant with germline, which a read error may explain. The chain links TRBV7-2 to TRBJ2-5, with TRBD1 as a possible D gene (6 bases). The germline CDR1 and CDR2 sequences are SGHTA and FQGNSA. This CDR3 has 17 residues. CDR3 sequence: CASSIAHTGTLTGTQYF. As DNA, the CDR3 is TGTGCCAGCAGCATAGCACACACCGGGACACTCACTGGGACCCAGTACTTC.

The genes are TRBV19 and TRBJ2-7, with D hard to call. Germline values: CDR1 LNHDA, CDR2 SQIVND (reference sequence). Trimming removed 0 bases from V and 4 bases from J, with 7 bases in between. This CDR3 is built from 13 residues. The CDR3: CASSIEAAYEQYF. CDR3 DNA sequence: TGTGCCAGTAGTATAGAGGCCGCTTACGAGCAGTACTTC.